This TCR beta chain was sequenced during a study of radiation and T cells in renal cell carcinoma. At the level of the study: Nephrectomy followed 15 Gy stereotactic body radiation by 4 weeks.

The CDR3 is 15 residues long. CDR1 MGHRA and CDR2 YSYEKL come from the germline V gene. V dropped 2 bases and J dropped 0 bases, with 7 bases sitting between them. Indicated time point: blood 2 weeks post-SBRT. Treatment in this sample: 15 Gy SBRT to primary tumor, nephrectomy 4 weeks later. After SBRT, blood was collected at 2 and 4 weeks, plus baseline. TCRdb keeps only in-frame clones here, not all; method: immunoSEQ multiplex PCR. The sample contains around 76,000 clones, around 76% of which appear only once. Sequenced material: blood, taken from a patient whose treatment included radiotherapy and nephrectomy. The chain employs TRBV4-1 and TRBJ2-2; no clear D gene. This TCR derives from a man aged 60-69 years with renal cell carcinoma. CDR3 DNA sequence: TGCGCCAGCAGCCAACGTTCTTCGAACACCGGGGAGCTGTTTTTT. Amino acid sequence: CASSQRSSNTGELFF.